Listed here is a single TCR beta chain. Its antigen remains unidentified. The sample is drawn from a study of OX40 agonist ivuxolimab in advanced cancers. Notes on the study in general: CD8+ T cells showed, on average, more clonal expansion than CD4+ cells.

The V gene's germline CDR1 is SGHTA and CDR2 FQGNSA. V was pared by 5 bases and J by 4 bases, with 4 bases between. The CDR3 consists of 11 residues. Here immunoSEQ multiplex PCR was the method, and the copy in TCRdb shows in-frame clones only, minus some. This table has roughly 76,000 clones, 91% appearing once. Here the sequenced sample was CD4+ or CD8+ T cells sorted from blood, taken in a trial of the OX40 agonist ivuxolimab. This clonotype was sampled from an adult with an advanced solid tumor such as melanoma, head and neck, liver or kidney cancer. V is TRBV7-2 and J is TRBJ2-3; D unclear. DNA of the CDR3: TGTGCCAGCAGCGAAGCAGATACGCAGTATTTT. It codes for CASSEADTQYF.